This TCR beta chain was captured in a study of blood T cells in healthy people across ages. For the second PCR, which ran for about 6 to 11 cycles, a sample-barcoded 5' primer and a J-beta primer mix were used. MiXCR, run by TCRdb on the 5' RACE reads, gives a single entry per CDR3 protein. Of some 900,000 distinct CDR3 sequences listed, 40% to 60% are singletons. Germline-derived CDR1 and CDR2 are MNHEY and SMNVEV (reference sequence). The V gene end was trimmed by 3 bases and the J gene end by 7 bases; junction bases not matched to a gene: 8. The CDR3 extends over 16 amino acids. This TCR derives from a man younger than 40 in good health. The genes are TRBV27 and TRBJ2-3; TRBD2 aligns across 12 bases. Sequencing was done on a sample of blood. The CDR3 DNA follows: TGTGCCAGCAGTTTTCTCACTAGCGGGGGGCATTATACGCAGTATTTT. This codes for CASSFLTSGGHYTQYF.